Reported below is one TCR beta chain. This entry is derived from a study of blood T cell repertoires in COVID-19. Method: immunoSEQ multiplex PCR; TCRdb's copy keeps in-frame clones and lacks some. The data show around 77,000 clones, with roughly four fifths seen just once and approximately 6.9% held by the top ten. Germline V gives CDR1 MDHEN, CDR2 SYDVKM. The CDR3 consists of 15 residues. J lost 2 bases, V lost 6 bases, and 4 bases had no gene match. The receptor was isolated from a man aged 25-45 years with COVID-19, enrolled during active disease. The sequenced material came from peripheral blood. The chain recombines TRBV28 with TRBJ2-1, with 10 nucleotides matching TRBD2. In DNA, the CDR3 is TGTGCCAGCAGGGTACTAGCGGGAACCTACAATGAGCAGTTCTTC. Protein sequence: CASRVLAGTYNEQFF.